The table lists the clone carrying this T cell receptor beta chain with a few counts. Its antigen remains unidentified. TCRdb itself ran the reads through MiXCR, one entry per CDR3 protein. This sample has around 530,000 distinct CDR3 sequences, with about 26% found just once. The data derive from a study of T cell repertoires in cytomegalovirus infection. About the study: Public TCR beta signatures provided an indication of both CMV infection and a matching HLA type.

The study, taken as a whole, reports: HLA-C-restricted CMV clonotypes gave the most frequent clonotype in two of eight donors.

The CDR3 length is 17 residues. Germline-derived CDR1 and CDR2 are SEHNR and FQNEAQ (reference sequence). V was pared by 0 bases and J by 3 bases, with 17 bases between. J is TRBJ2-5 and V is TRBV7-9; D could derive from TRBD1 or TRBD2 (5 bases each). The sequence derives from a human donor in good health (CMV status not recorded). Some clones in this sample may be carry-over from other donors' samples. Sequenced material: PBMCs. The CDR3 nucleotides read TGTGCCAGCAGCTTAGCGCATGGCGGCCGAGGGGAAGAGACCCAGTACTTC. The encoded protein is CASSLAHGGRGEETQYF.